Below are 5 T cell receptor beta chains sequenced from a single sample in a study of OX40 agonist ivuxolimab in advanced cancers. Clones were sequenced by immunoSEQ multiplex PCR, and TCRdb holds only the in-frame ones, with some missing. The sample yields tens of thousands of clones, less than 85% seen once. This specimen was CD4+ or CD8+ T cells sorted from blood, taken in a trial of the OX40 agonist ivuxolimab. Receptors originate from an adult with an advanced solid tumor such as melanoma, head and neck, liver or kidney cancer.

The chain uses TRBV7-2 and TRBJ2-7; 9 positions match TRBD1. The CDR3 has 15 residues. The ends lost 5 bases at V and 2 bases at J; junction bases unmatched: 7. CDR1 SGHTA and CDR2 FQGNSA come from the germline V gene. The CDR3 region is CASSPTGTGTYEQYF. The DNA for the CDR3 is TGTGCCAGCAGCCCAACCGGGACAGGGACCTACGAGCAGTACTTC.

The chain uses TRBV6-1 and TRBJ2-1; possibly TRBD2 for D (6 bases). CDR1 and CDR2 (germline): MNHNS, SASEGT. This CDR3 has 15 residues. V lost 2 bases, J lost 2 bases, and 10 bases lay in between. Written as DNA, the CDR3 is TGTGCCAGCAGTGAAAGTGGAGGGGCCTACAATGAGCAGTTCTTC. Residues: CASSESGGAYNEQFF.

V gene TRBV27 combines with J gene TRBJ2-5; 13 positions agree with TRBD2. CDR1 is MNHEY and CDR2 is SMNVEV in the germline V gene (reference sequence). V dropped 6 bases and J dropped 2; count of bases not matched to a gene: 3. The CDR3 spans 15 residues. The CDR3 is CASRGLAGLQETQYF. Here the CDR3 DNA reads TGTGCCAGCAGGGGACTAGCGGGGTTGCAAGAGACCCAGTACTTC.

V usage is TRBV7-2 and J usage is TRBJ2-7; 11 positions match TRBD2. The CDR3 length is 18 residues. Per the germline V gene, CDR1 is SGHTA and CDR2 is FQGNSA. The V segment lost 2 bases and the J segment 3 bases; nucleotides outside the gene matches: 12. The CDR3 sequence is CASSLSGPRLAGNYEQYF. CDR3 coding DNA: TGTGCCAGCAGCTTATCGGGGCCCCGACTAGCGGGAAACTACGAGCAGTACTTC. Looking up the rest from reference TRBV7-2 and TRBJ2-7 gives the full variable domain: GAGVSQSPSNKVTEKGKDVELRCDPISGHTALYWYRQSLGQGLEFLIYFQGNSAPDKSGLPSDRFSAERTGGSVSTLTIQRTQQEDSAVYLCASSLSGPRLAGNYEQYFGPGTRLTVT.

The V call is TRBV19, the J call TRBJ1-1; 9 nucleotides match TRBD1. The CDR3 length is 14 residues. With 5 bases clipped from V and 4 bases from J, the junction kept 5 bases outside the gene matches. Germline lookup yields CDR1 LNHDA and CDR2 SQIVND (reference sequence). CDR3 residues: CASSPGQGRTEAFF. The CDR3 nucleotides read TGTGCCAGTAGTCCGGGACAGGGCCGCACTGAAGCTTTCTTT.